Below are 13 T cell receptor beta chains sequenced from a single sample in a study of blood T cell repertoires in COVID-19. Repertoires were generated with immunoSEQ multiplex PCR, while TCRdb's copy carries only in-frame clones and drops some. Among almost 300,000 clones listed, around 87% were seen once. The sample was peripheral blood. These receptors were taken from a man between 65 and 85 years old with acute or convalescent COVID-19.

This clone has only a few counts. The gene calls are TRBV7-9 and TRBJ2-5; tentative D call: TRBD2 (5 bases). The length of the CDR3 is 17 residues. Trimming cost V 1 base and J 2 bases, with 17 bases left between them. Per germline, CDR1 SEHNR and CDR2 FQNEAQ (reference sequence). The CDR3 sequence: CASSLGLRSGAQETQYF. CDR3 bases: TGTGCCAGCAGCTTAGGGCTGAGGAGCGGAGCTCAAGAGACCCAGTACTTC.

The chain has TRBV7-2 and TRBJ1-5, with 8 bases that match TRBD1. Germline CDR1 is SGHTA and CDR2 is FQGNSA. The ends lost 5 bases at V and 5 bases at J; junction bases unmatched: 2. This CDR3 contains 13 residues. In DNA form, the CDR3 reads TGTGCCAGCAGCCCGACAGGGGATCAGCCCCAGCATTTT. Translated, it gives CASSPTGDQPQHF.

The gene calls are TRBV7-9 and TRBJ2-7, with 9 nucleotides matching TRBD1. This CDR3 spans 16 amino acids. The germline V gene has CDR1 SEHNR and CDR2 FQNEAQ (reference sequence). Germline trimming cut 4 bases from V and 4 bases from J; bases unmatched to any gene: 11. CDR3 in DNA: TGTGCCAGCAGCTCTTCCCCCGGACAGGGGCAATACGAGCAGTACTTC. Translation: CASSSSPGQGQYEQYF.

The chain combines TRBV6-5 with TRBJ2-7, with D tentatively TRBD2 (6 bases). Trimming removed 0 bases from V and 6 bases from J, with 18 bases in between. From germline, CDR1 is MNHEY and CDR2 SVGAGI. The CDR3 totals 16 residues. The DNA of the CDR3 is TGTGCCAGCAGTTACTCTGTGGACCCGGGACTCGGCGAGCAGTACTTC. This codes for CASSYSVDPGLGEQYF.

The genes are TRBV19 and TRBJ1-2; D possibly corresponds to TRBD1 (6 bases). CDR3 length: 17 residues. The germline V gene encodes CDR1 LNHDA and CDR2 SQIVND (reference sequence). Trimming removed 5 bases at V and 0 bases at J, with 19 bases between. The CDR3 here is CASSPLTGRSTNYGYTF. CDR3 coding DNA: TGTGCCAGTAGTCCCCTGACAGGCAGATCTACTAACTATGGCTACACCTTC.

The chain combines TRBV20-1 with TRBJ2-1; perhaps TRBD2 as D (5 bases). This CDR3 has 14 residues. V was clipped by 3 bases and J by 8 bases, with 17 bases between them. Germline-derived CDR1 and CDR2 are DFQATT and SNEGSKA (reference sequence). The CDR3: CSASQLAWVDEQFF. CDR3 DNA: TGCAGTGCTAGTCAGCTAGCCTGGGTCGATGAGCAGTTCTTC.

Concerning this clone itself: One junction end does not reproduce the germline sequence, and a read error may be involved. The chain links TRBV24-1 to TRBJ2-1; the match to TRBD2 covers 10 bases. Germline CDR1 reads KGHDR; CDR2 reads SFDVKD. The CDR3 runs 13 residues. In DNA, the CDR3 is TGTGCCACCGGTGAGCGGGAGGGCTATGAGCAGTTCTTC. It yields the protein CATGEREGYEQFF.

V gene TRBV27 combines with J gene TRBJ2-2, with 8 bases that match TRBD2. V dropped 8 bases and J dropped 9; count of bases not matched to a gene: 17. The CDR3 spans 16 residues. In germline, CDR1 is MNHEY, CDR2 SMNVEV (reference sequence). The CDR3 sequence is CASRISGGGGLWELFF. CDR3 DNA sequence: TGTGCCAGCCGAATCTCCGGGGGGGGAGGGCTCTGGGAGCTGTTTTTT.

This clone was counted between two and nine times. V and J are TRBV5-4 and TRBJ2-4, with D possibly TRBD2 on 7 matching bases. Germline CDR1 and CDR2: SGHNT and YYREEE (reference sequence). This CDR3 has 17 amino acids. V lost 4 bases, J lost 1 base, and 18 bases lay in between. The DNA of the CDR3 is TGTGCCAGCAGCCCACGGGGGGCATCCGACGCCAAAAACATTCAGTACTTC. As protein: CASSPRGASDAKNIQYF.

The chain uses TRBV5-5 and TRBJ2-7; tentatively, D is TRBD1 (6 bases). The CDR3 contains 17 residues. V dropped 0 bases and J dropped 2 bases, with 18 bases sitting between them. The V gene's germline CDR1 is SGHKS and CDR2 YYEKEE (reference sequence). This CDR3 is CASSLAVGALRPYEQYF. In DNA form, the CDR3 reads TGTGCCAGCAGCTTGGCGGTGGGGGCCTTGCGACCCTACGAGCAGTACTTC. Full variable domain (outside the CDR3, taken from reference TRBV5-5 and TRBJ2-7): DAGVTQSPTHLIKTRGQQVTLRCSPISGHKSVSWYQQVLGQGPQFIFQYYEKEERGRGNFPDRFSARQFPNYSSELNVNALLLGDSALYLCASSLAVGALRPYEQYFGPGTRLTVT.

The rearrangement uses TRBV28 and TRBJ1-3, with D unclear. Deletions cut 5 bases from V and 0 bases from J, with 5 bases between. The CDR3 is 13 residues long. Germline CDR1 is MDHEN and CDR2 is SYDVKM. The CDR3 bases are TGTGCCAGCAGTCTGTTCTCTGGAAACACCATATATTTT. This gives the protein CASSLFSGNTIYF.

This clone appeared a single time. CDR3 loop: CASGLREIIYEQYF. The CDR3 DNA is TGTGCAAGCGGATTAAGGGAGATAATCTACGAGCAGTACTTC. The genes are TRBV7-8 and TRBJ2-7; tentatively, D is TRBD2 (5 bases). There are 14 residues in the CDR3. The V gene's germline CDR1 is SGHVS and CDR2 FQNEAQ.

This sequence joins TRBV28 and TRBJ2-7, with 9 nucleotides matching TRBD1. Germline values: CDR1 MDHEN, CDR2 SYDVKM. Germline trimming cut 5 bases from V and 6 bases from J; bases unmatched to any gene: 8. This CDR3 has 14 amino acids. The CDR3 here is CASSRDRVGSEQYF. In DNA, the CDR3 is TGTGCCAGCAGTCGGGACAGGGTCGGGAGCGAGCAGTACTTC.